These T cell receptor beta chains were read from a single sample in a study of cytomegalovirus exposure and HLA in healthy donors. The table came from immunoSEQ multiplex PCR; TCRdb's copy has only in-frame clones and leaves some out. Of 150,000 to 200,000 clones in the sample, roughly 80% are singletons; the top ten hold around 3.1%. Sequencing input: PBMCs. The receptors here all came from a woman aged 40-49 years in good health and CMV-seronegative. The conserved cysteine and the conserved F or W are not part of the CDR3 here.

TRBJ1-1	TRBV30	AWAVVGGSAVPNTEAF
TRBJ2-1	TRBV13	ASSPLTSGEQF
TRBJ1-4	TRBV9	ASGQTGENEKLF
TRBJ2-3	TRBV5-1	ASRREPNTQY
TRBJ2-4	TRBV5-6	ASSPITSKNIQY
TRBJ1-1	TRBV25-1	ASLGTGSGTEAF
TRBJ2-1	TRBV4-1	ASSHPTSGGSSYNEQF
TRBJ2-7	TRBV27	ASRLVGQGTTYEQY
TRBJ2-5	TRBV1	TSSQEEPGGTGQETQY
TRBJ1-4	TRBV6-5	ASSQGAGRHEKLF
TRBJ1-2	TRBV5-1	ASSAGTASDNNYGYT
TRBJ2-7	TRBV2	ASSVSGIGEQY
TRBJ1-5	TRBV28	ASSGTSYRAPQPQH
TRBJ1-5	TRBV10-3	AISPTNQPQH
TRBJ1-2	TRBV28	ASSGSGQARTYGYT
TRBJ1-2	TRBV14	ASSQDLEIVDGYT
TRBJ1-6	TRBV7-9	ASSLRDSHSPLH
TRBJ1-2	TRBV7-9	ASSHRDRTYGYT
TRBJ2-1	TRBV4-2	ASSQAGTGRNEQF
TRBJ2-3	TRBV5-1	ASKTGVLIDTQY
TRBJ2-3	TRBV2	ASSQGSADTQY
TRBJ1-2	TRBV5-4	ASSLAGQGIYGYT
TRBJ1-5	TRBV7-9	ASSSAGGLGSNQPQH
TRBJ2-7	TRBV19	ASSHSGGPYEQY
TRBJ2-7	TRBV4-1	ASSQDPTSREQY
TRBJ2-5	TRBV19	ASSGGTSGGAYETQY
TRBJ1-4	TRBV6-5	ASGSGTHTEKLF
TRBJ2-1	TRBV5-1	ASSETSGAYNEQF
TRBJ1-1	TRBV7-6	ASSLGPGGTVTEAF
TRBJ2-5	TRBV5-1	ASSLDRVGETQY
TRBJ1-1	TRBV7-6	ASSLVTGVGMNTEAF
TRBJ2-7	TRBV10-1	ASSEDRDSYEQY